One sample yielded the 22 T cell receptor beta chains listed below, sequenced in a study of blood T cells in healthy people across ages. Then a second PCR, running roughly 6 to 11 cycles, was carried out with a sample-barcoded 5' primer and a J-beta primer mix. TCRdb passed the 5' RACE reads through MiXCR, listing each CDR3 protein once. This table has more than 900,000 distinct CDR3 sequences, approximately 25% appearing once. The same sample was also used in a study of T cells of mothers and their children.

Input material: blood. The origin of the receptors is a girl aged 2 to 10 in good health.

The chain has TRBV28 and TRBJ2-3; a weak D match, TRBD2 (5 bases). The germline V and J ends were trimmed by 4 bases and 6 bases, with 20 bases remaining between them. CDR1 and CDR2 from the germline V gene are MDHEN and SYDVKM. CDR3 length: 16 amino acids. The CDR3 DNA reads as TGTGCCAGCAGTTCCCCTATGAGGGCAAGTTGGGATACGCAGTATTTT. This codes for CASSSPMRASWDTQYF. The entire variable domain, with the rest obtained from reference TRBV28 and TRBJ2-3, is as follows: DVKVTQSSRYLVKRTGEKVFLECVQDMDHENMFWYRQDPGLGLRLIYFSYDVKMKEKGDIPEGYSVSREKKERFSLILESASTNQTSMYLCASSSPMRASWDTQYFGPGTRLTVL.

The chain links TRBV28 to TRBJ1-1; D perhaps matches TRBD1 (6 bases). Trimming pared 3 bases from V and 5 bases from J, leaving 10 bases between. There are 13 residues in the CDR3. The germline V gene encodes CDR1 MDHEN and CDR2 SYDVKM. The CDR3 DNA reads TGTGCCAGCAGTTTCGCCCAGGGGACTGAAGCTTTCTTT. Amino acids: CASSFAQGTEAFF.

This clonotype was picked up a small number of times. V and J are TRBV6-1 and TRBJ2-4; the D is unclear. The CDR3 extends over 18 amino acids. Germline V lookup: CDR1 MNHNS, CDR2 SASEGT. With 6 bases removed from V and 0 bases from J, the gap between germline ends came to 21 bases. The CDR3 region is CASRQARTGGIAKNIQYF. CDR3 DNA: TGTGCCAGCAGACAAGCCCGGACGGGTGGAATAGCCAAAAACATTCAGTACTTC.

The chain carries TRBV4-2 and TRBJ1-1; D is undetermined. Looked up from germline, CDR1 is LGHNA and CDR2 is YNFKEQ. Trimming removed 7 bases at V and 3 bases at J, with 18 bases between. This CDR3 spans 15 amino acids. DNA for the CDR3: TGTGCCAGCACAGTTGGGTCAGCCATGGACACTGAAGCTTTCTTT. It codes for CASTVGSAMDTEAFF.

This CDR3 reads CASSSWDRDGEQFF. The CDR3 DNA reads as TGTGCCAGTAGTTCCTGGGACAGGGACGGTGAGCAGTTCTTC. This chain connects TRBV19 to TRBJ2-1; 9 bases are shared with TRBD1. The V and J ends lost 5 bases and 9 bases, in that order; junction bases with no gene match: 8. This CDR3 region has 14 residues. CDR1 is LNHDA, CDR2 SQIVND, per germline (reference sequence). Filled out from reference TRBV19 and TRBJ2-1, the complete variable domain reads DGGITQSPKYLFRKEGQNVTLSCEQNLNHDAMYWYRQDPGQGLRLIYYSQIVNDFQKGDIAEGYSVSREKKESFPLTVTSAQKNPTAFYLCASSSWDRDGEQFFGPGTRLTVL.

In this sample, this clonotype turned up a few times. The rearrangement links TRBV20-1 to TRBJ2-1, with 8 bases that match TRBD2. CDR3 length equals 13 residues. Germline V gene sequence: CDR1 DFQATT, CDR2 SNEGSKA (reference sequence). The trim removed 8 bases at V and 2 bases at J, leaving 5 bases unmatched. In DNA form, the CDR3 reads TGCAGTTTAGGTAGCGGGACCTACAATGAGCAGTTCTTC. It is translated as CSLGSGTYNEQFF.

The chain joins TRBV27 to TRBJ2-7; TRBD2 aligns across 12 bases. The CDR3 has 14 amino acids. CDR1 and CDR2 from the germline V gene are MNHEY and SMNVEV (reference sequence). The J segment lost 6 bases and the V segment lost 6 bases, leaving 6 bases of the junction unmatched. The CDR3 coding sequence is TGTGCCAGCAGACTGACTAGCGGGAGCCGCGAGCAGTACTTC. Translated, it gives CASRLTSGSREQYF.

This clonotype was detected many times. The chain recombines TRBV18 with TRBJ2-2, with D tentatively TRBD1 (6 bases). Germline V gene data show CDR1 as KGHSH and CDR2 as LQKENI. CDR3 length equals 15 residues. Between the trimmed V and J ends, which lost 3 bases and 6 bases, there was a span of 14 bases. CDR3 coding DNA: TGTGCCAGCTCACCTATGACAGGAGGCCCCGGGGAGCTGTTTTTT. Amino acids: CASSPMTGGPGELFF.

In this sample, this clonotype turned up a few times. The chain's CDR3 is CASSSPGQGSPYEQYF. Written as DNA, the CDR3 is TGTGCCAGCAGTTCCCCGGGACAGGGGTCCCCTTACGAGCAGTACTTC. This rearrangement joins TRBV28 to TRBJ2-7, with 10 bases fitting TRBD1. V was pared by 4 bases and J by 4 bases, with 10 bases of the junction left unmatched. This CDR3 region has 16 residues. Germline CDR1 MDHEN, CDR2 SYDVKM.

The chain employs TRBV12-3 or TRBV12-4 and TRBJ2-5; D is possibly TRBD2 (5 bases). This CDR3 has 13 amino acids. V lost 8 bases and J 5 bases, leaving 15 bases between the germline ends. CDR3 nucleotide sequence: TGTGCCAGCCAGGATTCGGGATACGAGACCCAGTACTTC. Translation: CASQDSGYETQYF.

This clonotype was observed a handful of times. The V and J genes are TRBV9 and TRBJ1-3; no clear D gene. The CDR3 runs to 17 residues. The V end lost 3 bases, the J end lost 6 bases, and 22 bases lay between the germline ends. From germline, CDR1 is SGDLS and CDR2 YYNGEE. The CDR3 protein is CASSAQLQGGTPNTIYF. CDR3 nucleotide sequence: TGTGCCAGCAGCGCGCAACTACAAGGAGGAACCCCAAACACCATATATTTT.

This clonotype was seen only a few times. V is TRBV12-3 or TRBV12-4 and J is TRBJ1-2, with D unclear. The CDR3 is made up of 13 amino acids. The germline V and J ends were trimmed by 8 bases and 3 bases, with 13 bases remaining between them. CDR3 sequence reads: CASSTPGYYGYTF. Here the CDR3 DNA reads TGTGCCAGCTCGACTCCGGGGTACTATGGCTACACCTTC.

This clonotype was detected only a few times. The CDR3 protein is CASTSRGDTQYF. CDR3 sequence (DNA): TGTGCCAGCACCAGCCGTGGGGATACGCAGTATTTT. The rearrangement links TRBV7-2 to TRBJ2-3; D gene ambiguous. Germline V gene sequence: CDR1 SGHTA, CDR2 FQGNSA. Trimming pared 7 bases from V and 6 bases from J, leaving 11 bases between. CDR3 length: 12 residues. Supplemented by reference TRBV7-2 and TRBJ2-3, the full variable domain reads GAGVSQSPSNKVTEKGKDVELRCDPISGHTALYWYRQSLGQGLEFLIYFQGNSAPDKSGLPSDRFSAERTGGSVSTLTIQRTQQEDSAVYLCASTSRGDTQYFGPGTRLTVL.

This clonotype was seen a handful of times. The V and J genes are TRBV4-1 and TRBJ2-5; D not resolved. The DNA end favors TRBJ2-7, so the J call may be wrong. Per the germline V gene, CDR1 is MGHRA and CDR2 is YSYEKL. This CDR3 has 15 amino acids. The CDR3: CASSQEGGTPYEQYF. DNA for the CDR3: TGCGCCAGCAGCCAAGAGGGTGGCACTCCCTACGAGCAGTACTTC.

This clonotype has just a few counts. CDR3 in DNA: TGTGCCAGCAGTAATAGCGGGGGCCACTACAATGAGCAGTTCTTC. Residues: CASSNSGGHYNEQFF. This chain connects TRBV12-3 or TRBV12-4 to TRBJ2-1, with TRBD2 identical over 9 bases. The length of the CDR3 is 15 residues. Unmatched junction bases numbered 5, after V lost 5 bases and J lost 3 bases.

This clonotype was observed a handful of times. CDR3 amino acids: CSASLSGAEALHF. The DNA for the CDR3 is TGCAGTGCTAGTTTGTCCGGGGCAGAGGCCCTCCACTTT. The chain has TRBV20-1 and TRBJ1-6, with D maybe TRBD1 (5 bases). Germline CDR1 reads DFQATT; CDR2 reads SNEGSKA (reference sequence). The CDR3 loop spans 13 amino acids. Trimming took off 3 bases at V and 14 bases at J, with 17 bases between the two ends.

The chain uses TRBV4-1 and TRBJ2-1; 8 bases agree with TRBD1. The J call may not be correct, given that the DNA end is closer to TRBJ2-7. This CDR3 is built from 14 residues. Germline CDR1 MGHRA, CDR2 YSYEKL. In DNA, the CDR3 is TGCGCCAGCAGCCTACGGACAGGGACCCACGAGCAGTACTTC. Translated: CASSLRTGTHEQYF.

The chain uses TRBV5-1 and TRBJ2-1; TRBD2 agrees at 14 bases. Trimming removed 4 bases from V and 8 bases from J; junction bases left unmatched: 8. Per the germline V gene, CDR1 is SGHRS and CDR2 is YFSETQ. This CDR3 region has 16 residues. In nucleotides, the CDR3 is TGCGCCAGCAGCAGAAGACTAGCGGGAGGGGGGCATGAGCAGTTCTTC. This sequence encodes CASSRRLAGGGHEQFF.

In this sample, this clonotype turned up a few times. V and J are TRBV9 and TRBJ1-2; D not resolved. Trimming took 4 bases from V and 7 from J, leaving 14 bases between them. Per the germline V gene, CDR1 is SGDLS and CDR2 is YYNGEE. CDR3 length: 13 residues. The CDR3 DNA reads as TGTGCCAGCAGCCCTGGGTCAGGTGGTGGCTACACCTTC. Translating gives CASSPGSGGGYTF.

This clonotype has a single count. V usage is TRBV4-3 and J usage is TRBJ1-1, with D maybe TRBD1 (5 bases). This CDR3 contains 16 residues. V lost 0 bases, J lost 4 bases, and 15 bases lay in between. Germline CDR1 LGHNA, CDR2 YSLEER. Here the CDR3 reads CASSQDPTEMSTEAFF. The CDR3 DNA sequence: TGCGCCAGCAGCCAAGATCCGACAGAGATGAGCACTGAAGCTTTCTTT.

There are a few counts of this clonotype. A junction end diverges from the germline sequence, so it may reflect a read error. V and J are TRBV15 and TRBJ1-5, with D unclear. The CDR3 spans 13 residues. Per germline, CDR1 LNHNV and CDR2 YYDKDF (reference sequence). DNA of the CDR3: TGTGCCACCAGCGGAGATCCTAATCAGCCCCAGCATTTT. It is translated as CATSGDPNQPQHF.

This clonotype was counted between two and nine times. The chain carries TRBV27 and TRBJ1-5, with D perhaps TRBD1 (6 bases). V dropped 0 bases and J dropped 4 bases, with 10 bases sitting between them. CDR1 is MNHEY, CDR2 SMNVEV, per germline (reference sequence). This CDR3 spans 15 amino acids. The CDR3 region is CASSLSTGYNQPQHF. CDR3 DNA sequence: TGTGCCAGCAGTTTATCAACAGGGTATAATCAGCCCCAGCATTTT.